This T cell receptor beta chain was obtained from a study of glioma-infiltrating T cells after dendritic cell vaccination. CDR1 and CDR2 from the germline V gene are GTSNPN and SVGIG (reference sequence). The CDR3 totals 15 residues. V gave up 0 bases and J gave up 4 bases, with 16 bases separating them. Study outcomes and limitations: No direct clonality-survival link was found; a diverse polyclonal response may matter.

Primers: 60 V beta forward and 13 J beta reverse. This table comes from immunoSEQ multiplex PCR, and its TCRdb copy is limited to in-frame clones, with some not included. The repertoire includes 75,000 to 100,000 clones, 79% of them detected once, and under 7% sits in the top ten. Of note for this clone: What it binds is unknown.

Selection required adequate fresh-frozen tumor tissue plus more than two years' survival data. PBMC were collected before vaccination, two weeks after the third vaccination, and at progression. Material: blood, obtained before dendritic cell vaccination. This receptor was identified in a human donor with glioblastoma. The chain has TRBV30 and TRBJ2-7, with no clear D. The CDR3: CAWSVRGLRTYEQYF. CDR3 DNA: TGTGCCTGGAGTGTACGCGGTCTTCGAACGTACGAGCAGTACTTC.